Each of the 7 T cell receptor beta chains below was sequenced from the same sample in a study of cytomegalovirus exposure and HLA in healthy donors. This PCR relied on a set of 60 Vbeta primers and 13 Jbeta primers. Profiled with immunoSEQ multiplex PCR; TCRdb holds only in-frame clones, not every one. The repertoire table contains approximately 110,000 clones. Input material: PBMCs. The receptors stem from a man aged 35-49 years in good health and CMV-seronegative.

V is TRBV7-2 and J is TRBJ2-7; D might be TRBD1 (6 bases). V was cut by 2 bases and J by 3 bases, with 14 bases left in between. The CDR3 totals 15 residues. Germline V gene sequence: CDR1 SGHTA, CDR2 FQGNSA. The CDR3 loop reads CASSLRSGANYEQYF. The CDR3 bases are TGTGCCAGCAGCTTAAGATCAGGGGCTAACTACGAGCAGTACTTC.

J is TRBJ2-3 and V is TRBV7-9, with TRBD2 matching over 14 bases. Germline CDR1 reads SEHNR; CDR2 reads FQNEAQ (reference sequence). The J segment lost 3 bases and the V segment lost 4 bases, leaving 6 bases of the junction unmatched. This CDR3 has 17 amino acids. CDR3 region: CASSWGTSGGGTDTQYF. The CDR3 nucleotides are TGTGCCAGCAGCTGGGGGACTAGCGGGGGAGGAACAGATACGCAGTATTTT. The full variable domain, its missing parts supplied by reference TRBV7-9 and TRBJ2-3, is DTGVSQNPRHKITKRGQNVTFRCDPISEHNRLYWYRQTLGQGPEFLTYFQNEAQLEKSRLLSDRFSAERPKGSFSTLEIQRTEQGDSAMYLCASSWGTSGGGTDTQYFGPGTRLTVL.

The gene calls are TRBV5-1 and TRBJ2-3; 7 bases map to TRBD2. The CDR3 is 14 residues long. The V segment lost 5 bases and the J segment 3 bases; nucleotides outside the gene matches: 6. In germline, CDR1 is SGHRS, CDR2 YFSETQ. Written as DNA, the CDR3 is TGCGCCAGCAGGCAGGGAGGGCCGACAGATACGCAGTATTTT. Residues: CASRQGGPTDTQYF.

The V call is TRBV11-2, the J call TRBJ2-2; 9 bases line up with TRBD1. Per germline, CDR1 SGHAT and CDR2 FQNNGV. The J segment lost 7 bases and the V segment lost 5 bases, leaving 5 bases of the junction unmatched. CDR3 size: 14 residues. The CDR3 DNA sequence: TGTGCCAGCAGCGCAGACAGGGGGGTCGGGGAGCTGTTTTTT. Amino acid sequence: CASSADRGVGELFF. Drawing the rest from reference TRBV11-2 and TRBJ2-2, the complete variable domain is EAGVAQSPRYKIIEKRQSVAFWCNPISGHATLYWYQQILGQGPKLLIQFQNNGVVDDSQLPKDRFSAERLKGVDSTLKIQPAKLEDSAVYLCASSADRGVGELFFGEGSRLTVL.

The genes are TRBV5-1 and TRBJ2-3; 10 bases are shared with TRBD1. V trimming: 4 bases; J trimming: 1 base; junction bases outside the gene matches: 6. The germline gives CDR1 SGHRS, CDR2 YFSETQ. The CDR3 has 16 amino acids. The CDR3 loop is CASSPSTGGRTDTQYF. CDR3 DNA: TGCGCCAGCAGCCCGTCGACAGGGGGCCGCACAGATACGCAGTATTTT.

V is TRBV30 and J is TRBJ2-7; perhaps TRBD2 as D (5 bases). The CDR3 has 14 amino acids. The V and J ends lost 0 bases and 3 bases respectively, with 12 bases between them. The germline V gene has CDR1 GTSNPN and CDR2 SVGIG (reference sequence). This chain's CDR3 is CAWSVHRRSYEQYF. CDR3 nucleotides: TGTGCCTGGAGTGTACACCGGAGGAGCTACGAGCAGTACTTC.

V usage is TRBV6-6 and J usage is TRBJ2-7, with 7 nucleotides matching TRBD1. Germline V lookup: CDR1 MNHNY, CDR2 SVGAGI (reference sequence). Trimming took 5 bases from V and 2 from J; bases not matched to a gene: 12. The CDR3 is 16 residues long. CDR3 protein: CASSTRQGSRTYEQYF. The CDR3 DNA reads TGTGCCAGCAGTACCAGACAGGGAAGTAGGACCTACGAGCAGTACTTC.